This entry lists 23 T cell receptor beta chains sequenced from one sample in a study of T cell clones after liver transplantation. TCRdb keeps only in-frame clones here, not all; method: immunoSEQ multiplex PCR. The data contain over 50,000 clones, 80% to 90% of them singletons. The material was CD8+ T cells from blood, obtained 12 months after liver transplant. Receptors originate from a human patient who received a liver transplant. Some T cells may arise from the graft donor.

CDR3 residues: CASSLGGGELFF. The CDR3 coding sequence is TGTGCCAGCAGTTTAGGGGGCGGGGAGCTGTTTTTT. The rearrangement uses TRBV28 and TRBJ2-2; the D call may be TRBD1 or TRBD2 (5 bases each). Trimming took 2 bases from V and 7 from J, leaving 5 bases between them. CDR3 length: 12 amino acids. Germline V lookup: CDR1 MDHEN, CDR2 SYDVKM.

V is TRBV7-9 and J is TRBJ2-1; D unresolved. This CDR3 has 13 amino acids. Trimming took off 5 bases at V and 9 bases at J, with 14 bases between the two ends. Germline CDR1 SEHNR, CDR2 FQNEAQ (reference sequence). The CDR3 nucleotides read TGTGCCAGCAGCCCAACCAGGACGGGTGAGCAGTTCTTC. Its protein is CASSPTRTGEQFF.

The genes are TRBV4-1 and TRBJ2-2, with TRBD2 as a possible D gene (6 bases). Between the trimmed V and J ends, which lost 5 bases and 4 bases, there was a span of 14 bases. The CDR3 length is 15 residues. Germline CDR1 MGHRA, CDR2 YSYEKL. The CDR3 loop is CASSSFGGTTGELFF. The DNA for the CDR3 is TGCGCCAGCAGCTCGTTTGGCGGGACCACCGGGGAGCTGTTTTTT.

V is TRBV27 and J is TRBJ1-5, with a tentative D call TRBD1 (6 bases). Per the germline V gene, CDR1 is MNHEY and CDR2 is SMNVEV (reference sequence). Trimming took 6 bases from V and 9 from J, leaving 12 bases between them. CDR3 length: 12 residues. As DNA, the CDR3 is TGTGCCAGCAGAATACAGGGAGGGCCCCAGCATTTT. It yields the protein CASRIQGGPQHF.

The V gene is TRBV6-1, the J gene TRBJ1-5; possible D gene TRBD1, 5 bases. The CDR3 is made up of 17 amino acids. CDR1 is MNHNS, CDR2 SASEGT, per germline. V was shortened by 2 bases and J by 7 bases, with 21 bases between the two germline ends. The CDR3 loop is CASSEMVGQGVRQPQHF. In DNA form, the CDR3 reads TGTGCCAGCAGTGAAATGGTCGGCCAGGGTGTTCGACAGCCCCAGCATTTT.

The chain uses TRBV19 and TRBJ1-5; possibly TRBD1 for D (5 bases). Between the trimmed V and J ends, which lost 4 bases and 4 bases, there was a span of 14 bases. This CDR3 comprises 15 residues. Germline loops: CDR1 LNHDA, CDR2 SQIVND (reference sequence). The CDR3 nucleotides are TGTGCCAGTAGTAGGTCCGCGGGGGGGAATCAGCCCCAGCATTTT. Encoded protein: CASSRSAGGNQPQHF.

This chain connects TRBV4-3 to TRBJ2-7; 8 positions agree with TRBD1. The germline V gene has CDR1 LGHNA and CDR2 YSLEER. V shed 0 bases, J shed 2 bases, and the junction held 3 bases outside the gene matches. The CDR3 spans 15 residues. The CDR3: CASSQDRQGPYEQYF. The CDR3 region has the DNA TGCGCCAGCAGCCAAGATAGACAGGGGCCCTACGAGCAGTACTTC.

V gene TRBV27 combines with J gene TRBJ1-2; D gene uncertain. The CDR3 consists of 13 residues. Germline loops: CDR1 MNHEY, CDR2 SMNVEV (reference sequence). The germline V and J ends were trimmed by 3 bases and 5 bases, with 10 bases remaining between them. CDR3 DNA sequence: TGTGCCAGCAGTTTCGGCCCTTATTATGGCTACACCTTC. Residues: CASSFGPYYGYTF.

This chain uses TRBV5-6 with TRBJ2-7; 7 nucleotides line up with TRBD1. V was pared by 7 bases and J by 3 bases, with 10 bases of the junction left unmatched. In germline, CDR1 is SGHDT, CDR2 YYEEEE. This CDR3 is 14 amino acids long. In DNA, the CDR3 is TGTGCCAGCCGACGGATTACAGGGGACTACGAGCAGTACTTC. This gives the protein CASRRITGDYEQYF.

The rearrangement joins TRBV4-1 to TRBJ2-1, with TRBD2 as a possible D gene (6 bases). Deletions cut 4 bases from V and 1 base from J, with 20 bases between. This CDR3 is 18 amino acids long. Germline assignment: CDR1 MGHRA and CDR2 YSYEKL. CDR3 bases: TGCGCCAGCAGCCGTTATAGCTCACAAGGACTATCCTACAATGAGCAGTTCTTC. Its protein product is CASSRYSSQGLSYNEQFF.

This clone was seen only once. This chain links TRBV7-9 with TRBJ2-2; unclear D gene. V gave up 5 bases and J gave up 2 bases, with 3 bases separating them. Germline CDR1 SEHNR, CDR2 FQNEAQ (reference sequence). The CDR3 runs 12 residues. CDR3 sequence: CASSLNTGELFF. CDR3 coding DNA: TGTGCCAGCAGCCTCAACACCGGGGAGCTGTTTTTT.

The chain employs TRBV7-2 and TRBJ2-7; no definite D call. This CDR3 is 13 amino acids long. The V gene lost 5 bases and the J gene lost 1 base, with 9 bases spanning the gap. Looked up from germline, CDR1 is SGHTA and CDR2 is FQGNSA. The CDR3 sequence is CASSPDGSYEQYF. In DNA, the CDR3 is TGTGCCAGCAGCCCCGACGGTTCCTACGAGCAGTACTTC.

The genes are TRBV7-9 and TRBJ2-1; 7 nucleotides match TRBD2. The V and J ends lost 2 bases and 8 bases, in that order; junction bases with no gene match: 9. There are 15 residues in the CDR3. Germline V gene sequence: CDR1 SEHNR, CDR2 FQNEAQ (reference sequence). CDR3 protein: CASSLTGGRLDEQFF. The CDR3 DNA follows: TGTGCCAGCAGCTTAACGGGCGGGAGATTGGATGAGCAGTTCTTC.

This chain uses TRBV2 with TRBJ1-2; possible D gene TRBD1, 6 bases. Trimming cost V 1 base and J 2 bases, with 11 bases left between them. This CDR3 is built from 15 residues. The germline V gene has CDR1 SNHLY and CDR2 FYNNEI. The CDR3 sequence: CASSEVARGNYGYTF. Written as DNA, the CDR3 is TGTGCCAGCAGTGAAGTAGCCAGGGGAAACTATGGCTACACCTTC.

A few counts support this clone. CDR3 DNA: TGTGCCAGCAGTGACGACGGGTTCACTGAAGCTTTCTTT. It codes for CASSDDGFTEAFF. The J gene is TRBJ1-1, the V gene TRBV6-1; D unresolved. Germline V gives CDR1 MNHNS, CDR2 SASEGT. The germline V and J ends were trimmed by 3 bases and 4 bases, with 9 bases remaining between them. The CDR3 is 13 residues long.

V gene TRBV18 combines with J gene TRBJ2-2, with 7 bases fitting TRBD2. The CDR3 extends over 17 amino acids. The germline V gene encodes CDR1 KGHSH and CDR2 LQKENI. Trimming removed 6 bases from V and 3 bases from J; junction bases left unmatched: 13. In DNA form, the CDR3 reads TGTGCCAGCTCCCCCATGTCTAGCGGAGATTACACCGGGGAGCTGTTTTTT. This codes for CASSPMSSGDYTGELFF.

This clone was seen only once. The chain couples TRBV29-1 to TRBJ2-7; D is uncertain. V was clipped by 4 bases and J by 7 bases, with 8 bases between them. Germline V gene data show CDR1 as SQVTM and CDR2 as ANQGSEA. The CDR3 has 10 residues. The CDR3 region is CSVVSGEQYF. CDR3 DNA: TGCAGCGTTGTGTCAGGAGAGCAGTACTTC.

As DNA, the CDR3 is TGTGCCAGCAGCTTACAGGGGGCGGCTCTAGATGGCTACACCTTC. Its protein is CASSLQGAALDGYTF. The chain is built from TRBV13 and TRBJ1-2, with TRBD1 identical over 8 bases. J gave up 6 bases and V 2 bases, and 8 bases lay outside the gene matches. The CDR3 spans 15 residues. Per the germline V gene, CDR1 is PRHDT and CDR2 is FYEKMQ (reference sequence).

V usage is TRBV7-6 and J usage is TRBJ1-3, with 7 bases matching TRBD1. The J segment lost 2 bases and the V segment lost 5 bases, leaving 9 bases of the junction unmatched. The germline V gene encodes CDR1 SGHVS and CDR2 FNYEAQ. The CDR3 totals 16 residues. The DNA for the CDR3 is TGTGCCAGCAGCAATCGACAGGGAAGCGCTGGAAACACCATATATTTT. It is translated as CASSNRQGSAGNTIYF.

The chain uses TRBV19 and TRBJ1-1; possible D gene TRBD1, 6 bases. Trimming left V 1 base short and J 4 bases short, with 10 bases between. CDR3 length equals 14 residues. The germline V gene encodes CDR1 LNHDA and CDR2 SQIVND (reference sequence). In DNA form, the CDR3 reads TGTGCCAGTAGTATAGGCAGGGGAGGCACTGAAGCTTTCTTT. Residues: CASSIGRGGTEAFF.

The CDR3 DNA reads TGTGCCAGCAGCTTCGGGCGTCTGGACAGGGGGCGTGAAAAACTGTTTTTT. Translating gives CASSFGRLDRGREKLFF. The V and J genes are TRBV7-9 and TRBJ1-4; TRBD1 agrees at 11 bases. CDR1 and CDR2 from the germline V gene are SEHNR and FQNEAQ (reference sequence). Germline trimming cut 3 bases from V and 7 bases from J; bases unmatched to any gene: 10. CDR3 length: 17 amino acids.

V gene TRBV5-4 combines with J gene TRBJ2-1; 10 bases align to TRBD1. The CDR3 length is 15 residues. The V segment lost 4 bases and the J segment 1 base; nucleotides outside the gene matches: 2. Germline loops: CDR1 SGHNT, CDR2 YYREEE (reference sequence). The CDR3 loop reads CASSQDRGSYNEQFF. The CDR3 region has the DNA TGTGCCAGCAGCCAGGACAGGGGGTCCTACAATGAGCAGTTCTTC.

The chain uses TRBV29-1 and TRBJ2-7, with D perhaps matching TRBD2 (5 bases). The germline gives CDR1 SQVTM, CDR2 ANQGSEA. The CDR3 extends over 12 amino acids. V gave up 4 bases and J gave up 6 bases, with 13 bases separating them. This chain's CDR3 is CSVVTGRGEQYF. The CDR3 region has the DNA TGCAGCGTTGTCACGGGTCGGGGCGAGCAGTACTTC.